The clone carrying this T cell receptor beta chain was found a few times. This CDR3 is built from 15 residues. Germline V gives CDR1 SGHRS, CDR2 YFSETQ. Trimming left V 4 bases short and J 3 bases short, with 17 bases between. Participants were aged about 18 to 95 years, lived in over 20 US areas, and enrolled virtually. Produced via immunoSEQ multiplex PCR; TCRdb's table is partial and in-frame only. The sample consists of some 400,000 clones, approximately 90% of them appearing once. The entry originates in a study of blood T cell repertoires in COVID-19. Study context: Spain, Italy and the United States supplied samples that represented acute and convalescent COVID-19.

The sequence was obtained from a young man who had recovered from COVID-19. The rearrangement joins TRBV5-1 to TRBJ2-7; tentative D call: TRBD2 (6 bases). Sequenced material: PBMCs or T cells enriched from blood (not recorded which). CDR3: CASSIDGSRVYEQYF. CDR3 in DNA: TGCGCCAGCAGCATAGACGGGAGTCGGGTCTACGAGCAGTACTTC.